This record concerns one TCR beta chain sequence. No antigen is known for it. Graves' hyperthyroidism qualified as stable when ophthalmopathy did not progress within 18 months. Clinical symptoms, serum thyroxine and TRAb, thyroid ultrasound and orbital computed tomography together formed the diagnostic basis. Fresh peripheral blood, approximately 10 ml, was the source of the PBMCs. The sample comes from a study of T cells in Graves' hyperthyroidism and ophthalmopathy. Amplified regions were TCR beta CDR3 sequences from RNA transcripts. HTBI primers were the set used in a first-round RT-PCR of the TCR CDR3. TCRdb re-derived calls from the multiplex PCR reads in MiXCR, one entry per CDR3 protein. The data hold 300,000 to 400,000 distinct CDR3 sequences, with about 20% observed a single time. Notes on the study in general: Blood held most thyroid clonotypes expanded above 0.001 frequency.

Germline V gene lookup returns CDR1 MNHNS and CDR2 SASEGT. The CDR3 is 15 amino acids. The V gene lost 1 base and the J gene lost 6 bases, with 14 bases spanning the gap. The TCR was taken from a woman aged 50 to 60 with Graves' hyperthyroidism. The V and J genes are TRBV6-1 and TRBJ2-3; maybe TRBD2 (5 bases). Sequencing was carried out using blood. As DNA, the CDR3 is TGTGCCAGCAGTGAAGGGGCAGCGCGGGTGGATACGCAGTATTTT. This sequence encodes CASSEGAARVDTQYF.